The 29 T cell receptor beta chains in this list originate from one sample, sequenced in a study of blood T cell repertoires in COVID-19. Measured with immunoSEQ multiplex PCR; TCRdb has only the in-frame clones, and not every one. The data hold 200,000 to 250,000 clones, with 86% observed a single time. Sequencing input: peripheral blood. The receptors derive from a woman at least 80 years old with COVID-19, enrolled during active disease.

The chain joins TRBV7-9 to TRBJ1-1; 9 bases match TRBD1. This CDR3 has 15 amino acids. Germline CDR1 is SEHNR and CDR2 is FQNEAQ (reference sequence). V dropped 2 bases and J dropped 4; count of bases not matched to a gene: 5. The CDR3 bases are TGTGCCAGCAGCTTATTTAGGGGACAGGGCACTGAAGCTTTCTTT. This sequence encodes CASSLFRGQGTEAFF.

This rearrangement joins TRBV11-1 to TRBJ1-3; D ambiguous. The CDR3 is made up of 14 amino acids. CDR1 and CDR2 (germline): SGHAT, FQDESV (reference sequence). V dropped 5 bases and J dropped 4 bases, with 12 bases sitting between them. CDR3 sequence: CASSRTDFGNTIYF. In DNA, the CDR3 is TGTGCCAGCAGCCGAACCGACTTCGGAAACACCATATATTTT.

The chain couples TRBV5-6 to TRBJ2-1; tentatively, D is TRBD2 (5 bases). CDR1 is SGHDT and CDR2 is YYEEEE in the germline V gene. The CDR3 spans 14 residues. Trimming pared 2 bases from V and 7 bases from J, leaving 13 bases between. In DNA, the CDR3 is TGTGCCAGCAGCTTCAGACCAAGGGAGAATGAGCAGTTCTTC. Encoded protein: CASSFRPRENEQFF.

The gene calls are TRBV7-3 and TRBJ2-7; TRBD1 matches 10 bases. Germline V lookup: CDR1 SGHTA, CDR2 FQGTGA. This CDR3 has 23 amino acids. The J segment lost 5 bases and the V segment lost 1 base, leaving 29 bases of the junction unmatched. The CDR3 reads CASSLRSVESVLVLRDRGHEQYF. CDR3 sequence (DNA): TGTGCCAGCAGCTTAAGATCTGTGGAATCGGTTCTGGTTTTACGGGACAGGGGCCACGAGCAGTACTTC.

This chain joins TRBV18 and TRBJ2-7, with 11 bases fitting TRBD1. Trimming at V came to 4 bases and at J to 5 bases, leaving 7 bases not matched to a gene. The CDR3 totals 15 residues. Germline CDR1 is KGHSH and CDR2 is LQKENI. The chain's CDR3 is CASSLRTGGSDEQYF. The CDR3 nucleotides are TGTGCCAGCTCACTTCGGACAGGGGGCTCAGACGAGCAGTACTTC.

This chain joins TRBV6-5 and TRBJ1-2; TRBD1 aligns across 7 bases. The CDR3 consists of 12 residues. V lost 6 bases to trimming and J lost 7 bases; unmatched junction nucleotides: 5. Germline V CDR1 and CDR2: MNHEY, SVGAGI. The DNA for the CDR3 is TGTGCCAGCAGGAGAAACAGGGGTGGCTACACCTTC. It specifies CASRRNRGGYTF.

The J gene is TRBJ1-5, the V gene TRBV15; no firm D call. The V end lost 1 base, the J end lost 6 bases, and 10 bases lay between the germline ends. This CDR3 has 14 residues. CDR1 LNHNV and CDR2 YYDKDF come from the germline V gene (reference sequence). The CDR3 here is CATSRGGVGQPQHF. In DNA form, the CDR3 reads TGTGCCACCAGCAGAGGTGGAGTAGGTCAGCCCCAGCATTTT. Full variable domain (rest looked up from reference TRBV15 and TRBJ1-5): DAMVIQNPRYQVTQFGKPVTLSCSQTLNHNVMYWYQQKSSQAPKLLFHYYDKDFNNEADTPDNFQSRRPNTSFCFLDIRSPGLGDTAMYLCATSRGGVGQPQHFGDGTRLSIL.

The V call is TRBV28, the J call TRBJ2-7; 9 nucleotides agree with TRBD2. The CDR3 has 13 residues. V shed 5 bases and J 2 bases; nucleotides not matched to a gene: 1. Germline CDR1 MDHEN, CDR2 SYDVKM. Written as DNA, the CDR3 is TGTGCCAGCAGTGGCGGGGGGGCCTACGAGCAGTACTTC. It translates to CASSGGGAYEQYF.

CDR3 coding DNA: TGTGCCAGCAGCCGGGGAGAAGGCTGGGAAGCTTTCTTT. Amino acid sequence: CASSRGEGWEAFF. V and J are TRBV14 and TRBJ1-1; D is uncertain. The CDR3 length is 13 residues. CDR1 SGHDN and CDR2 FVKESK come from the germline V gene. Trimming left V 4 bases short and J 8 bases short, with 14 bases between.

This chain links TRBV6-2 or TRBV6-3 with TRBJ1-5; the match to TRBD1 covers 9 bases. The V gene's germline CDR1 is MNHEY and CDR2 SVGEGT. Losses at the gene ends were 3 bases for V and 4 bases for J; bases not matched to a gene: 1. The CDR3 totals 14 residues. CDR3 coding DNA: TGTGCCAGCAGTTATGGGACAGGGAATCAGCCCCAGCATTTT. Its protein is CASSYGTGNQPQHF.

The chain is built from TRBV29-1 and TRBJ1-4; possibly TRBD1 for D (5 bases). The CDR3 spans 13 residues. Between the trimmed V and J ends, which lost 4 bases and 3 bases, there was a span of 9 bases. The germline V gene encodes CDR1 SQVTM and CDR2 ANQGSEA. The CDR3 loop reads CSVVPGPNEKLFF. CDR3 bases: TGCAGCGTTGTGCCAGGGCCTAATGAAAAACTGTTTTTT. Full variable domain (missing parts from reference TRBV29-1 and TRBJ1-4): SAVISQKPSRDICQRGTSLTIQCQVDSQVTMMFWYRQQPGQSLTLIATANQGSEATYESGFVIDKFPISRPNLTFSTLTVSNMSPEDSSIYLCSVVPGPNEKLFFGSGTQLSVL.

As DNA, the CDR3 is TGTGCCAGCAGCCCTAGCGGGTTAGAGACCCAGTACTTC. Translating it yields CASSPSGLETQYF. The chain carries TRBV3-1 (or the pseudogene TRBV3-2) and TRBJ2-5; 8 bases fit TRBD2. The CDR3 runs 13 residues. Germline V lookup: CDR1 LGHDT, CDR2 YNNKEL (reference sequence). The V gene end was trimmed by 4 bases and the J gene end by 4 bases; junction bases not matched to a gene: 2.

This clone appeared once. CDR3 sequence reads: CASTPSPSSDRWGTEAFF. The DNA for the CDR3 is TGTGCCAGCACGCCCTCGCCGTCCTCAGACAGGTGGGGTACTGAAGCTTTCTTT. The gene calls are TRBV9 and TRBJ1-1, with D tentatively TRBD1 (6 bases). The CDR3 is 18 residues long. V gave up 6 bases and J gave up 5 bases, with 29 bases separating them. Germline V lookup: CDR1 SGDLS, CDR2 YYNGEE. Supplemented by reference TRBV9 and TRBJ1-1, the full variable domain reads DSGVTQTPKHLITATGQRVTLRCSPRSGDLSVYWYQQSLDQGLQFLIQYYNGEERAKGNILERFSAQQFPDLHSELNLSSLELGDSALYFCASTPSPSSDRWGTEAFFGQGTRLTVV.

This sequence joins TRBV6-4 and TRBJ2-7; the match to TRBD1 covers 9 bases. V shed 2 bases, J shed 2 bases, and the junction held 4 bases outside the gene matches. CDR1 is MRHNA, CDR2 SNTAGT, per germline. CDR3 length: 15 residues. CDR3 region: CASSDPGQGAYEQYV. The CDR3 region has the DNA TGTGCCAGCAGTGACCCGGGACAGGGAGCCTACGAGCAGTACGTC.

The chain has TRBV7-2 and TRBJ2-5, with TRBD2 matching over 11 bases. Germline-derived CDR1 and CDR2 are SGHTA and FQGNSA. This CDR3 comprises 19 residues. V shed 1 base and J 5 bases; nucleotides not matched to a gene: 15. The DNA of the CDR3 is TGTGCCAGCAGCTTAGGTTCTTTCCGGCTAGCGGGGGGCGGGGAGACCCAGTACTTC. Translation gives CASSLGSFRLAGGGETQYF.

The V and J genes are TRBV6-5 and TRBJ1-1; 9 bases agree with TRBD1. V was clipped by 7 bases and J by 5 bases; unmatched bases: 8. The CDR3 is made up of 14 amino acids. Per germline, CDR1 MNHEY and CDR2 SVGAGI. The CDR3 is CASIRDRVLTEAFF. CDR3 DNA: TGTGCCAGCATCCGGGACAGGGTCTTGACTGAAGCTTTCTTT.

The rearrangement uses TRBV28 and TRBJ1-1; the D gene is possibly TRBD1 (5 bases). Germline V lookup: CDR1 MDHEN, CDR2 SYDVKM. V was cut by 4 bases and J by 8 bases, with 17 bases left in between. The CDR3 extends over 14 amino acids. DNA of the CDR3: TGTGCCAGCAGTTATAGGAGGGGCCGGCTAGAAGCTTTCTTT. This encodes CASSYRRGRLEAFF.

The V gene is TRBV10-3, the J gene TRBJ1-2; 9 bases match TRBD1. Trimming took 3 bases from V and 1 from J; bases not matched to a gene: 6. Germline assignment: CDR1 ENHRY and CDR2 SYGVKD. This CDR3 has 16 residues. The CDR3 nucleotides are TGTGCCATCAGTGACAGGGGACAGGGACTTAACTATGGCTACACCTTC. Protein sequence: CAISDRGQGLNYGYTF.

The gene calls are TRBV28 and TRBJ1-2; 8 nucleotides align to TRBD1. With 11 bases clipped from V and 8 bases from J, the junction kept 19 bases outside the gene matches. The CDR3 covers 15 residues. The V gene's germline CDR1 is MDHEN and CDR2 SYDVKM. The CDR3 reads CACRTSGTGWSGYTF. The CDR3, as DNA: TGTGCCTGCCGTACCTCCGGGACAGGATGGTCGGGCTACACCTTC.

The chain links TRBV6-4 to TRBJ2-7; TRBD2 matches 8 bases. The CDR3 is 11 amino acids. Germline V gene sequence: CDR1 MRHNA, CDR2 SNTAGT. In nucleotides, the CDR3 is TGTGCCAGCAGTGACCCGGGGGGACTAGACGTC. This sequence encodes CASSDPGGLDV.

This chain's CDR3 is CASFSLSDSYGYTF. In DNA form, the CDR3 reads TGTGCCAGCTTCTCACTATCCGACAGCTATGGCTACACCTTC. The genes are TRBV28 and TRBJ1-2; possibly TRBD1 for D (5 bases). V was trimmed by 8 bases and J by 4 bases, leaving 17 bases between them. The germline V gene encodes CDR1 MDHEN and CDR2 SYDVKM. This CDR3 has 14 residues.

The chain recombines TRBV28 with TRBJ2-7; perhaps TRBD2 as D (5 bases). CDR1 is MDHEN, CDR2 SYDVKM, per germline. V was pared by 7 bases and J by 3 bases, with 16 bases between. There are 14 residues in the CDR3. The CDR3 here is CASTLAGPYYEQYF. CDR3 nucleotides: TGTGCCAGCACCCTGGCGGGTCCCTACTACGAGCAGTACTTC.

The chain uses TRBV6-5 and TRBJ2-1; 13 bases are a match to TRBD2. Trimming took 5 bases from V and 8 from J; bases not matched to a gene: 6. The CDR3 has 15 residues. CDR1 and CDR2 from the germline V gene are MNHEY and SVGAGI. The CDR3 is CASSKLAGGLDEQFF. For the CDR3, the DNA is TGTGCCAGCAGTAAACTAGCGGGGGGGCTCGATGAGCAGTTCTTC.

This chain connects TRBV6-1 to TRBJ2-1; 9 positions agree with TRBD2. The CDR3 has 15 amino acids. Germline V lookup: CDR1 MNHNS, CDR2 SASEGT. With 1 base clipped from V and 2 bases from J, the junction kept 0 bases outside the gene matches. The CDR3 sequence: CASSEVAGAYNEQFF. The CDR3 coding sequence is TGTGCCAGCAGTGAAGTAGCGGGGGCCTACAATGAGCAGTTCTTC.

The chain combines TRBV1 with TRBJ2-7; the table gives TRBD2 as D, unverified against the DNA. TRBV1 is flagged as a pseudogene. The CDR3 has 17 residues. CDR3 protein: CTSSQGLAGGRCGEQYV. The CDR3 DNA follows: TGCACCAGCAGCCAAGGACTAGCGGGGGGCAGGTGTGGCGAGCAGTACGTC.

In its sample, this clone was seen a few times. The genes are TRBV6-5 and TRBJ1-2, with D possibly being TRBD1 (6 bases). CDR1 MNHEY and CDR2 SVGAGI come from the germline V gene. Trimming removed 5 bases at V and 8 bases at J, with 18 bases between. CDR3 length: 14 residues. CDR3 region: CASSIQGKLAGYTF. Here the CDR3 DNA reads TGTGCCAGCAGTATACAGGGAAAATTAGCAGGCTACACCTTC.

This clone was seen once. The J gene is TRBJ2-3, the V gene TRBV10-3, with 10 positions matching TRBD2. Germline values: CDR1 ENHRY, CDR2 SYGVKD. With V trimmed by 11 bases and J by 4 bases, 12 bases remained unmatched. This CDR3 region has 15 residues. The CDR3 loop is CAHQRSSGGSDTQYF. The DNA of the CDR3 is TGTGCCCATCAACGGTCTAGCGGGGGCTCAGATACGCAGTATTTT.

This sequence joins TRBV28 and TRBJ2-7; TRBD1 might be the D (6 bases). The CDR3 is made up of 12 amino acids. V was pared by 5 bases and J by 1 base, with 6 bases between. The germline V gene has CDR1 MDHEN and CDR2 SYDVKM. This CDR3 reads CASSTGSYEQYF. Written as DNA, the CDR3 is TGTGCCAGCAGTACAGGGTCCTACGAGCAGTACTTC.

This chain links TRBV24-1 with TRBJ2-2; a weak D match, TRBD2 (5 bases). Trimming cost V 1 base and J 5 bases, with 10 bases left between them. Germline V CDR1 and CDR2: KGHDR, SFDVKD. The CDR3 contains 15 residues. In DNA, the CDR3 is TGTGCCACCAGTGATTTTCGGCAGCGGACCGGGGAGCTGTTTTTT. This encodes CATSDFRQRTGELFF.